These T cell receptor beta chains were read from a single sample in a study of blood T cell repertoires in COVID-19. Produced via immunoSEQ multiplex PCR; TCRdb's table is partial and in-frame only. The sample lists fewer than 150,000 clones, about 80% occurring once. Material for sequencing was peripheral blood. Receptor source: a human donor in a cohort sampled during active COVID-19. The CDR3 runs from the conserved cysteine through the conserved F or W. A D gene is named only where the DNA matches it firmly. Clone size is stated in some rows and not others, as once, few, many or a class when expanded.

NA	TRBV28	NA	TRBJ1-5	CATREVGRGRQPQHF	TGTGCCACTAGGGAGGTGGGGAGGGGACGCCAGCCCCAGCATTTT
NA	TRBV10-2	NA	TRBJ2-2	CASSPGTNTGELFF	TGCGCCAGCAGTCCAGGGACGAACACCGGGGAGCTGTTTTTT
NA	TRBV7-9	TRBD1	TRBJ1-5	CASSSSGQGSHQPQHF	TGTGCCAGCAGTTCATCTGGACAGGGGAGCCATCAGCCCCAGCATTTT
few	TRBV7-9	NA	TRBJ2-3	CASSELWLAKDTQYF	TGTGCCAGCAGCGAGCTGTGGCTAGCAAAAGATACGCAGTATTTT
NA	TRBV5-1	NA	TRBJ2-5	CASSLVPQGGETQYF	TGCGCCAGCAGCTTGGTCCCGCAGGGGGGAGAGACCCAGTACTTC
NA	TRBV6-1	TRBD2	TRBJ2-7	CASSEQGGGVYDEQYF	TGTGCCAGCAGTGAACAGGGCGGGGGGGTCTATGACGAGCAGTACTTC
once	TRBV5-8	NA	TRBJ2-7	CASSSRGRGSYEQYF	TGTGCCAGCAGCTCCCGGGGCAGGGGATCCTACGAGCAGTACTTC
NA	TRBV5-1	NA	TRBJ1-1	CASSPRRANTEAFF	TGCGCCAGCAGCCCCCGGAGGGCGAACACTGAAGCTTTCTTT
NA	TRBV18	TRBD2	TRBJ2-7	CASSPLADHYEQYF	TGTGCCAGCTCACCCCTAGCGGATCACTACGAGCAGTACTTC
NA	TRBV12-3/TRBV12-4	NA	TRBJ2-5	CASSLARPETQYF	TGTGCCAGCAGTTTAGCGCGTCCGGAGACCCAGTACTTC
NA	TRBV6-6	TRBD1	TRBJ2-7	CASSYSMGQLSYEQYF	TGTGCCAGCAGTTACTCGATGGGACAGCTATCCTACGAGCAGTACTTC
NA	TRBV5-1	TRBD1	TRBJ1-1	CASATGGVTEAFF	TGCGCCAGTGCCACAGGGGGCGTCACTGAAGCTTTCTTT
NA	TRBV28	TRBD1	TRBJ1-2	CASRETGSENGYTF	TGTGCCAGCCGAGAGACAGGGAGTGAAAATGGCTACACCTTC
NA	TRBV5-1	NA	TRBJ2-7	CASSLEQTDEQYF	TGCGCCAGCAGCTTGGAACAGACCGACGAGCAGTACTTC
NA	TRBV11-2	TRBD2	TRBJ2-1	CASNPGGGRGGREQFF	TGTGCCAGCAACCCCGGAGGTGGGCGGGGGGGCCGAGAGCAGTTCTTC
NA	TRBV21-1	NA	TRBJ2-7	CASSKEADRNSYEQYF	TGTGCCAGCAGCAAGGAAGCGGACAGGAACTCCTACGAGCAGTACTTC
NA	TRBV28	NA	TRBJ1-1	CASSVVGGRVVNTEAFF	TGTGCCAGCAGTGTTGTGGGGGGACGAGTTGTGAACACTGAAGCTTTCTTT
NA	TRBV10-1	NA	TRBJ2-5	CAGGQVQETQYF	TGCGCCGGGGGACAAGTCCAAGAGACCCAGTACTTC
NA	TRBV7-2	TRBD2	TRBJ2-5	CASSLTGTKETQYF	TGTGCCAGCAGCCTTACCGGGACTAAAGAGACCCAGTACTTC
NA	TRBV11-2	NA	TRBJ2-7	CASSLSIAVSSYEQYF	TGTGCCAGCAGTTTATCTATAGCGGTTAGCTCCTACGAGCAGTACTTC
NA	TRBV9	NA	TRBJ2-7	CASSPRLSSYEQYF	TGTGCCAGCAGCCCCCGCCTGAGCTCCTACGAGCAGTACTTC
NA	TRBV7-2	TRBD1	TRBJ1-3	CASSSRDRGGNTIYF	TGTGCCAGCAGCTCCAGGGACAGGGGTGGAAACACCATATATTTT
few	TRBV12-5	TRBD1	TRBJ1-1	CASGLVTPRFDRQGLNTEAFF	TGTGCTAGTGGTTTGGTCACGCCCAGGTTTGACAGACAGGGGTTAAACACTGAAGCTTTCTTT
NA	TRBV2	NA	TRBJ1-2	CASSGRIYTF	TGTGCCAGCAGTGGCAGGATCTACACCTTC
NA	TRBV7-2	TRBD1	TRBJ1-1	CASSLAPQGAGTEAFF	TGTGCCAGCAGTCTAGCGCCCCAGGGGGCTGGGACTGAAGCTTTCTTT
NA	TRBV11-2	NA	TRBJ1-6	CASRLGGGRINSPLHF	TGTGCCAGCAGGTTAGGGGGGGGTCGGATTAATTCACCCCTCCACTTT
NA	TRBV6-1	TRBD2	TRBJ2-1	CASGGSSSYNEQFF	TGTGCCAGCGGCGGGAGTAGCTCCTACAATGAGCAGTTCTTC
NA	TRBV18	TRBD1	TRBJ1-4	CASSRTGGDEKLFF	TGTGCCAGCTCACGGACAGGGGGTGATGAAAAACTGTTTTTT
NA	TRBV10-3	TRBD2	TRBJ2-3	CAISESERGGPDTQYF	TGTGCCATCAGTGAGTCCGAGCGGGGGGGCCCAGATACGCAGTATTTT
NA	TRBV7-6	TRBD2	TRBJ2-1	CASSLVGLAWDEQFF	TGTGCCAGCAGCTTAGTGGGACTAGCGTGGGATGAGCAGTTCTTC
NA	TRBV5-4	NA	TRBJ2-1	CASRRGGSNSYNEQFF	TGTGCCAGCAGGCGCGGGGGCTCGAACTCCTACAATGAGCAGTTCTTC
once	TRBV24-1	NA	TRBJ2-5	CATSDSPSAGVETQYF	TGTGCCACCAGTGATTCCCCCTCGGCAGGGGTAGAGACCCAGTACTTC
NA	TRBV10-2	TRBD1	TRBJ1-4	CASRGQGNEKLFF	TGCGCCAGCAGGGGACAGGGGAATGAAAAACTGTTTTTT
NA	TRBV19	TRBD1	TRBJ1-1	CASSIGDRNTEAFF	TGTGCCAGTAGTATTGGGGACAGGAACACTGAAGCTTTCTTT
NA	TRBV5-4	TRBD1	TRBJ2-7	CASSFGQGSYEQYF	TGTGCCAGCAGCTTCGGACAGGGCTCCTACGAGCAGTACTTC
NA	TRBV6-5	NA	TRBJ1-2	CASRPGGNYGYTF	TGTGCCAGCAGGCCGGGGGGAAACTATGGCTACACCTTC
NA	TRBV5-1	TRBD2	TRBJ2-1	CASSAGLAGYNEQFF	TGCGCCAGCAGCGCCGGACTAGCGGGCTACAATGAGCAGTTCTTC
once	TRBV5-1	NA	TRBJ2-5	CASSFGRKETQYF	TGCGCCAGCAGCTTTGGCAGGAAAGAGACCCAGTACTTC
few	TRBV12-3/TRBV12-4	TRBD1	TRBJ1-5	CASNRGREGPQHF	TGTGCCAGCAACAGGGGGCGCGAGGGGCCCCAGCATTTT
NA	TRBV18	TRBD2	TRBJ2-5	CASSGMKGSGGQETQYF	TGTGCCAGCTCTGGGATGAAGGGTAGCGGGGGACAAGAGACCCAGTACTTC
NA	TRBV29-1	NA	TRBJ2-4	CSVEDLGSLAKNIQYF	TGCAGCGTTGAAGACTTAGGTAGCTTAGCCAAAAACATTCAGTACTTC
NA	TRBV29-1	TRBD1	TRBJ2-3	CSVEAGQGGTDTQYF	TGCAGCGTTGAAGCTGGACAGGGAGGAACAGATACGCAGTATTTT